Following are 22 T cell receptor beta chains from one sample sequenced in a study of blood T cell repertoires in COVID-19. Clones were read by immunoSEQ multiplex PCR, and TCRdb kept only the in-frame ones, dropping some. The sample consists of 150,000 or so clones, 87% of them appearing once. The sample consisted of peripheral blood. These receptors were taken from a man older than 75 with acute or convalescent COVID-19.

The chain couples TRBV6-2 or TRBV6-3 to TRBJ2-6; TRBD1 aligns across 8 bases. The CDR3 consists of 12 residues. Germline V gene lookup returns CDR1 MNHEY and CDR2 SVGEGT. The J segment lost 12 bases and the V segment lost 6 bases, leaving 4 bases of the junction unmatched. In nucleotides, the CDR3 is TGTGCCAGCAGCGGACAGGGCCGCGTCCTGACTTTC. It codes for CASSGQGRVLTF.

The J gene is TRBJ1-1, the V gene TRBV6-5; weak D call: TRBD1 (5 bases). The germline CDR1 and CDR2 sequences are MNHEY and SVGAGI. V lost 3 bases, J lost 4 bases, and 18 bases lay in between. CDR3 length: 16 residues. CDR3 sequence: CASSYIRLQGSTEAFF. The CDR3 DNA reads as TGTGCCAGCAGTTATATTAGGTTGCAGGGTAGCACTGAAGCTTTCTTT.

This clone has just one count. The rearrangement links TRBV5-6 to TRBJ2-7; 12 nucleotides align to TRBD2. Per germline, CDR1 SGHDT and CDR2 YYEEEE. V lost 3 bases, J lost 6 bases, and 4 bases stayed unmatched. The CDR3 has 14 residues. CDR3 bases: TGTGCCAGCAGCTCTACTAGCGGGGGGTTCGAGCAGTACTTC. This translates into CASSSTSGGFEQYF. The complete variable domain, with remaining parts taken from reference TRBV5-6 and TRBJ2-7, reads DAGVTQSPTHLIKTRGQQVTLRCSPKSGHDTVSWYQQALGQGPQFIFQYYEEEERQRGNFPDRFSGHQFPNYSSELNVNALLLGDSALYLCASSSTSGGFEQYFGPGTRLTVT.

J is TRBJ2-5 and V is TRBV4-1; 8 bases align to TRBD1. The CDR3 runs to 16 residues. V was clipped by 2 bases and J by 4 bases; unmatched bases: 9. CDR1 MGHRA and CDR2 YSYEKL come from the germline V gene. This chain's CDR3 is CASSQSQGAGRETQYF. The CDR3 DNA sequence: TGCGCCAGCAGCCAATCTCAGGGGGCGGGTCGAGAGACCCAGTACTTC.

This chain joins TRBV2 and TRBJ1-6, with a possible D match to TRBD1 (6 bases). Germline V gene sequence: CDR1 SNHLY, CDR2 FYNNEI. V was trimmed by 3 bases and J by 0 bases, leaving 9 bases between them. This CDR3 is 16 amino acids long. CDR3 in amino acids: CASSDDRSSYNSPLHF. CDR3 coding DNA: TGTGCCAGCAGTGACGACAGGAGCTCCTATAATTCACCCCTCCACTTT.

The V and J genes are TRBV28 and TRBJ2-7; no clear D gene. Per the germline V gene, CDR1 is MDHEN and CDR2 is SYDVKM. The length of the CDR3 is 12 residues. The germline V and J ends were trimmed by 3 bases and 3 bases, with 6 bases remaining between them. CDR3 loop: CASSFIDYEQYF. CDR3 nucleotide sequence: TGTGCCAGCAGTTTTATAGACTACGAGCAGTACTTC.

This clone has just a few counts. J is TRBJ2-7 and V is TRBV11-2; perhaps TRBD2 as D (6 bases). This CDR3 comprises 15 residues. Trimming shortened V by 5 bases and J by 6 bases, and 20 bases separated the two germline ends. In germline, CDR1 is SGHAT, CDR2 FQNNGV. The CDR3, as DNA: TGTGCCAGCAGCCAGATCACCGGGGGACCGGGCGAGCAGTACTTC. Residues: CASSQITGGPGEQYF.

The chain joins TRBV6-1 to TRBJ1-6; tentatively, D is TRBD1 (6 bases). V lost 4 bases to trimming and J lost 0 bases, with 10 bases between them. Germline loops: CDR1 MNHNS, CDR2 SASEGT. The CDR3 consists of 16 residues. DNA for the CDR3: TGTGCCAGCAGTGCCGACAGGAGCTCCTATAATTCACCCCTCCACTTT. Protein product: CASSADRSSYNSPLHF.

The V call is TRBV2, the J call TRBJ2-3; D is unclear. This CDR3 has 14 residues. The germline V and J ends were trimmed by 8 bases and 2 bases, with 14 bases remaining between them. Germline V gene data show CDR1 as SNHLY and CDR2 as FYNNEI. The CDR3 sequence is CASYRVRSTDTQYF. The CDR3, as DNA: TGTGCCAGCTACCGTGTTAGATCCACAGATACGCAGTATTTT.

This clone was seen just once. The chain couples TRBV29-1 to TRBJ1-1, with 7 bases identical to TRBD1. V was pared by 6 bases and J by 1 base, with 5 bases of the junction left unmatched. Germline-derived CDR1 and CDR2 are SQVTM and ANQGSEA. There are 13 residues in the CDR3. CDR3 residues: CSVDRVTNTEAFF. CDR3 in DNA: TGCAGCGTCGACAGGGTTACGAACACTGAAGCTTTCTTT.

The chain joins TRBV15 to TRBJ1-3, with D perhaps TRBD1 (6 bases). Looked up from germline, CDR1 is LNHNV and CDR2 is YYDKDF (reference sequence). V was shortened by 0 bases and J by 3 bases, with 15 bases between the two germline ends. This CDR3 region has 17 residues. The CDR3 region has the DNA TGTGCCACCAGCAGAGATGTGGGAGGGGGTTATGGAAACACCATATATTTT. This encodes CATSRDVGGGYGNTIYF. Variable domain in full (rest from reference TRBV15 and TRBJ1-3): DAMVIQNPRYQVTQFGKPVTLSCSQTLNHNVMYWYQQKSSQAPKLLFHYYDKDFNNEADTPDNFQSRRPNTSFCFLDIRSPGLGDTAMYLCATSRDVGGGYGNTIYFGEGSWLTVV.

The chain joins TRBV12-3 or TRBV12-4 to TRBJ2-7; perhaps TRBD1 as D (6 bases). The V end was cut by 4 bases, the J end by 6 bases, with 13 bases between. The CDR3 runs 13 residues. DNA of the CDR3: TGTGCCAGCAGTTACAGGGTATACGGCGAGCAGTACTTC. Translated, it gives CASSYRVYGEQYF.

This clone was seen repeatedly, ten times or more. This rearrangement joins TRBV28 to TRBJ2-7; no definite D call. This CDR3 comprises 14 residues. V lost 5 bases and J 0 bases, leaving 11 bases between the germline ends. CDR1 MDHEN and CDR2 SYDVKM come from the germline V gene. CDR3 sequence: CASSKLTGSYEQYF. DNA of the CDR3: TGTGCCAGCAGTAAGCTGACGGGCTCCTACGAGCAGTACTTC.

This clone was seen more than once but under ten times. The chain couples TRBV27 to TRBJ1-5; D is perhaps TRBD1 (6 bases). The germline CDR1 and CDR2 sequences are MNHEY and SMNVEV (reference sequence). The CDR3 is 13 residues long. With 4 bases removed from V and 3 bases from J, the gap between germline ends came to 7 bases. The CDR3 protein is CASSWTDNQPQHF. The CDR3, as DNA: TGTGCCAGCAGTTGGACAGACAATCAGCCCCAGCATTTT.

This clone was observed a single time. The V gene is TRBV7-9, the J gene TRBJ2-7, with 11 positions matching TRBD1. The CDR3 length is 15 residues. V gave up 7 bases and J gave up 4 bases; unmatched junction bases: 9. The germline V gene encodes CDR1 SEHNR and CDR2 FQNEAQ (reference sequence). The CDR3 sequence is CASISGQGARYEQYF. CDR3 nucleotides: TGTGCCAGCATTAGTGGACAGGGGGCGAGGTACGAGCAGTACTTC.

The CDR3 DNA sequence: TGCAGTGCTAGAGAGGCTGAGCAGTTCTTC. It encodes CSAREAEQFF. This chain joins TRBV20-1 and TRBJ2-1; no reliable D call. Per the germline V gene, CDR1 is DFQATT and CDR2 is SNEGSKA (reference sequence). Trimming removed 0 bases from V and 9 bases from J, with 3 bases in between. This CDR3 is 10 amino acids long.

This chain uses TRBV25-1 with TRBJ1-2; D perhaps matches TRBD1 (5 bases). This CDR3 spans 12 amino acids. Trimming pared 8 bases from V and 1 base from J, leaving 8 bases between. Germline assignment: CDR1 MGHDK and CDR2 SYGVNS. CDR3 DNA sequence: TGTGCCAGCGGGAGGGGTAACTATGGCTACACCTTC. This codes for CASGRGNYGYTF.

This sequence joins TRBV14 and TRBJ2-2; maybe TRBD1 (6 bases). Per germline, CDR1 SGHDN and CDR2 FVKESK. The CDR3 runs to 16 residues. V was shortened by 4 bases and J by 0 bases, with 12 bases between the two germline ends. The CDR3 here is CASSLLTGTNTGELFF. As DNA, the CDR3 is TGTGCCAGCAGCCTCCTAACAGGGACGAACACCGGGGAGCTGTTTTTT.

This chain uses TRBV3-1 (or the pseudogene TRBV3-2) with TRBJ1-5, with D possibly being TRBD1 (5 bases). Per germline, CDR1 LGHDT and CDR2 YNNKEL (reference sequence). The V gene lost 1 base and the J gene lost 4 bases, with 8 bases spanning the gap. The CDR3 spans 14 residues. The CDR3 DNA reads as TGTGCCAGCAGCCAAGGCCACAGGAATCAGCCCCAGCATTTT. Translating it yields CASSQGHRNQPQHF.

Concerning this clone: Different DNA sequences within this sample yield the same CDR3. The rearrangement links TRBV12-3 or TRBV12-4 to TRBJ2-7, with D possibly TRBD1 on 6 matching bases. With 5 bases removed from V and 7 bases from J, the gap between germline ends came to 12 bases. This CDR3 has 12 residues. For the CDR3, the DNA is TGTGCCAGCAGTCTTGTTACAGGGGAGCAGTACTTC. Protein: CASSLVTGEQYF.

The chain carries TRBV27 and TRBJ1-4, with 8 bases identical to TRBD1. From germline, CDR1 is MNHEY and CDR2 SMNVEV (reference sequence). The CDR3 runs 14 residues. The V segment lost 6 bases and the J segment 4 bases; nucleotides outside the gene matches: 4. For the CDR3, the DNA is TGTGCCAGCAGGGCAGGGGGCATTAATGAAAAACTGTTTTTT. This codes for CASRAGGINEKLFF.

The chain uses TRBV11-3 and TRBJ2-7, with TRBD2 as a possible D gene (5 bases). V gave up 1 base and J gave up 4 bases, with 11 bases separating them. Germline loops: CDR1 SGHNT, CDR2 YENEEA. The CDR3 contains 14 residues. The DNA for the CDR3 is TGTGCCAGCAGCTTAGGAGGGAGTTTGTACGAGCAGTACTTC. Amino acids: CASSLGGSLYEQYF.